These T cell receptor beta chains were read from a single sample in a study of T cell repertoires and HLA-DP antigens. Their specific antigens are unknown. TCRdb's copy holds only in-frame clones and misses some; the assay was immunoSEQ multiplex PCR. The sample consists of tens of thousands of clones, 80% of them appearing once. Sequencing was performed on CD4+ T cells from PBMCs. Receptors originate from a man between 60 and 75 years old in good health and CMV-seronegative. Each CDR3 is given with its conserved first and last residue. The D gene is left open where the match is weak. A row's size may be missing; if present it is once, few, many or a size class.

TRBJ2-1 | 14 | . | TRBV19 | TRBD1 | TGTGCCAGTAGGTGGACAGGGGGTAAAGATGAGCAGTTCTTC | CASRWTGGKDEQFF
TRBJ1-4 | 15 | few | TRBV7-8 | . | TGTGCCAGCAGCCCGAGAGTTGCAACTAATGAAAAACTGTTTTTT | CASSPRVATNEKLFF
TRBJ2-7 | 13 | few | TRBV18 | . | TGTGCCAGCTCACCAGTCGGGTTCTACGAGCAGTACTTC | CASSPVGFYEQYF
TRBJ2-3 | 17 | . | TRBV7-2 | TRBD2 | TGTGCCAGCAGCTCTCCAACTAGCGGGGGATTCACAGATACGCAGTATTTT | CASSSPTSGGFTDTQYF
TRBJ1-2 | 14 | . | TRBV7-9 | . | TGTGCCAGCAGCTTAGCCGACGGACACTATGGCTACACCTTC | CASSLADGHYGYTF
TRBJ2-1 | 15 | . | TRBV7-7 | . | TGTGCCAGCAGTCTCACTAGCTCTACTGGAGGTGAGCAGTTCTTC | CASSLTSSTGGEQFF
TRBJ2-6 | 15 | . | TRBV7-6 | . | TGTGCCAGCAGCTTAGGTAGCTCTGGGGCCAACGTCCTGACTTTC | CASSLGSSGANVLTF
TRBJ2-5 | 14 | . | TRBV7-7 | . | TGTGCCAGCAGCTTGGGCGGACTTGGAGAGACCCAGTACTTC | CASSLGGLGETQYF
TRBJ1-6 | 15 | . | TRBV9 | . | TGTGCCAGCAGCCCCAGGTCTGGAGGAGAGTCACCCCTCCACTTT | CASSPRSGGESPLHF
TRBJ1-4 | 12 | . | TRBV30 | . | TGTGCCTGGAGCACCCGGAATGAAAAACTGTTTTTT | CAWSTRNEKLFF
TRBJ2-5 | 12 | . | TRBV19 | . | TGTGCGGCGGGACGGTCGTCGGAGACCCAGTACTTC | CAAGRSSETQYF
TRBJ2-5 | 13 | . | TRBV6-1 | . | TGTGCCAGCACAAGGGCCCAGAGGGAGACCCAGTACTTC | CASTRAQRETQYF
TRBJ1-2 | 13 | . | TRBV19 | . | TGTGCCAGTAACGGATGGGGGAACGAAGGCTACACCTTC | CASNGWGNEGYTF